Below are 9 T cell receptor beta chains sequenced from a single sample in a study of shared clonotypes between healthy human individuals (dated by TCRdb to about 2020). Libraries were prepared through the immunoSEQ multiplex PCR assay. TCRdb retrieved this table from immuneACCESS and kept in-frame rearrangements only. Not all clones are present; in checked studies, unresolved V genes account for under half, and no reason is known for the remainder. For this sample there are about 1 million clones; about 77% appear just once. The top ten constitute approximately 1.5% of the sample. Sequencing was done on a sample of memory CD4+ T cells sorted from blood. What the cell subset or site label conveys for this sample: CD45RA-negative fraction. The receptor set was obtained from a man aged 18 to 30 in good health.

V gene TRBV11-1 combines with J gene TRBJ2-3, with D maybe TRBD2 (5 bases). The germline V gene has CDR1 SGHAT and CDR2 FQDESV (reference sequence). The CDR3 has 16 residues. The V end was cut by 5 bases, the J end by 4 bases, with 19 bases between. The CDR3 loop reads CASSRSGLAYSDTQYF. The CDR3 nucleotides read TGTGCCAGCAGCCGCTCGGGGTTGGCCTATTCAGATACGCAGTATTTT.

This CDR3 is CATSTGDYQPQHF. In DNA, the CDR3 is TGTGCCACCTCGACAGGGGACTATCAGCCCCAGCATTTT. This rearrangement joins TRBV10-3 to TRBJ1-5, with TRBD1 identical over 8 bases. Trimming cost V 10 bases and J 5 bases; bases outside gene matches: 7. The CDR3 is made up of 13 amino acids. Germline V gene data show CDR1 as ENHRY and CDR2 as SYGVKD.

This clone was recorded many times. This specimen includes other DNA sequences encoding the same CDR3. This chain uses TRBV5-1 with TRBJ1-5; D gene uncertain. V lost 2 bases to trimming and J lost 6 bases, with 12 bases between them. Germline assignment: CDR1 SGHRS and CDR2 YFSETQ. The CDR3 is 14 residues long. This CDR3 is CASSLGSGGQPQHF. CDR3 bases: TGCGCCAGCAGCTTAGGATCGGGTGGTCAGCCCCAGCATTTT.

This rearrangement joins TRBV6-6 to TRBJ1-5; no clear D gene. The CDR3 sequence is 16 residues long. V lost 2 bases and J 0 bases, leaving 11 bases between the germline ends. CDR1 is MNHNY and CDR2 is SVGAGI in the germline V gene (reference sequence). The CDR3 spells CASSYGGFLSNQPQHF. CDR3 bases: TGTGCCAGCAGTTACGGCGGGTTCCTTAGCAATCAGCCCCAGCATTTT.

The CDR3 coding sequence is TGTGCCAGCAGCCCTGCTAGCGGGAAACTCACAGATACGCAGTATTTT. This gives the protein CASSPASGKLTDTQYF. The chain combines TRBV5-8 with TRBJ2-3; 9 bases line up with TRBD2. This CDR3 is 16 amino acids long. The germline CDR1 and CDR2 sequences are SGHTS and YDEGEE. With V trimmed by 4 bases and J by 2 bases, 8 bases remained unmatched.

This clone came up a few times. The chain joins TRBV27 to TRBJ1-6; TRBD1 matches 8 bases. Germline V gene sequence: CDR1 MNHEY, CDR2 SMNVEV (reference sequence). V lost 6 bases, J lost 6 bases, and 4 bases stayed unmatched. The CDR3 extends over 14 amino acids. The CDR3 coding sequence is TGTGCCAGCAGCCGACAGGGGATTAATTCACCCCTCCACTTT. Its protein product is CASSRQGINSPLHF.

This chain links TRBV7-2 with TRBJ2-7; TRBD2 agrees at 9 bases. CDR3 length: 16 amino acids. J gave up 1 base and V 7 bases, and 11 bases lay outside the gene matches. Germline V gene lookup returns CDR1 SGHTA and CDR2 FQGNSA. The CDR3 region has the DNA TGTGCCAGCACCCACGAGTCGGCGGGAGGGTCCTACGAGCAGTACTTC. Translation gives CASTHESAGGSYEQYF. Drawing the rest from reference TRBV7-2 and TRBJ2-7, the complete variable domain is GAGVSQSPSNKVTEKGKDVELRCDPISGHTALYWYRQSLGQGLEFLIYFQGNSAPDKSGLPSDRFSAERTGGSVSTLTIQRTQQEDSAVYLCASTHESAGGSYEQYFGPGTRLTVT.

This clone has only one observation. V and J are TRBV6-1 and TRBJ2-3; 9 bases are shared with TRBD2. This CDR3 region has 14 residues. The trim removed 4 bases at V and 6 bases at J, leaving 5 bases unmatched. Germline V lookup: CDR1 MNHNS, CDR2 SASEGT. The CDR3: CASSGAGGPDTQYF. The CDR3 region has the DNA TGTGCCAGCAGTGGGGCGGGGGGGCCGGATACGCAGTATTTT.

The chain carries TRBV19 and TRBJ2-4, with a possible D match to TRBD1 (6 bases). Trimming shortened V by 7 bases and J by 7 bases, and 17 bases separated the two germline ends. From germline, CDR1 is LNHDA and CDR2 SQIVND (reference sequence). CDR3 length: 14 residues. CDR3 in DNA: TGTGCCAGTACTACCCAAGACAGGCGGAACATTCAGTACTTC. Translating it yields CASTTQDRRNIQYF.